A selection of T cell receptor beta chains follows, all from one sample in a study of post-analysis software for immune sequencing data. TCRdb passed the PCR reads through MiXCR, listing each CDR3 protein once. The table shows about 540,000 distinct CDR3 sequences, with 30% to 40% occurring only once. The sample consisted of blood. Receptors originate from a girl aged 2-17 years with multiple sclerosis. Each CDR3 is given with its conserved first and last residue. The D gene is left open where the match is weak. Clone size is stated in some rows and not others, as once, few, many or a class when expanded.

D	V	size	J	DNA	CDR3
NA	TRBV29-1	many	TRBJ2-1	TGCAGCGTCCGGGCATACAATGAGCAGTTCTTC	CSVRAYNEQFF
NA	TRBV6-5	NA	TRBJ2-5	TGTGCCAGCAGCCCCGGGGGCCTACGAGAGACCCAGTACTTC	CASSPGGLRETQYF
NA	TRBV20-1	NA	TRBJ1-1	TGCAGTGCTAGAGACCCGACAGTTAGCAACACTGAAGCTTTCTTT	CSARDPTVSNTEAFF
NA	TRBV15	NA	TRBJ2-3	TGTGCCACCAGCACCCGTCCAGACTATAGCACAGATACGCAGTATTTT	CATSTRPDYSTDTQYF
NA	TRBV20-1	NA	TRBJ2-5	TGCAGTGCCAGCGAGGACACCTTCCAAGAGACCCAGTACTTC	CSASEDTFQETQYF
NA	TRBV14	NA	TRBJ1-5	TGTGCCAGCAGCCAAGATTTGGATCAGCCCCAGCATTTT	CASSQDLDQPQHF
TRBD2	TRBV6-4	NA	TRBJ2-1	TGTGCCAGCAGCCTTTTACCGGGACTAGCTCAAAATGAGCAGTTCTTC	CASSLLPGLAQNEQFF
NA	TRBV5-6	NA	TRBJ2-1	TGTGCCAGCAGCCGGGACTCCCCCTCCTCCTACAATGAGCAGTTCTTC	CASSRDSPSSYNEQFF
NA	TRBV12-3/TRBV12-4	few	TRBJ1-1	TGTGCCAGCAGTTTCGAGACTGAAGCTTTCTTT	CASSFETEAFF
TRBD1	TRBV20-1	NA	TRBJ2-7	TGCAGTGCAAGACAGGGGGCCTCGAACGAGCAGTACTTC	CSARQGASNEQYF
NA	TRBV29-1	NA	TRBJ2-5	TGCAGCGTTGGGCGGTACGGCCAAGAGACCCAGTACTTC	CSVGRYGQETQYF
TRBD2	TRBV4-2	NA	TRBJ2-3	TGTGCCAGCAGCCCAAGGGTAGCGGGGGGCTCCACAGATACGCAGTATTTT	CASSPRVAGGSTDTQYF
NA	TRBV20-1	NA	TRBJ2-5	TGCAGTGCTAGAGATGCTGGGGGCACCCAAGAGACCCAGTACTTC	CSARDAGGTQETQYF
NA	TRBV14	NA	TRBJ1-1	TGTGCCAGCAGCCAACTTCTCGGGGCTAACACTGAAGCTTTCTTT	CASSQLLGANTEAFF
NA	TRBV7-2	NA	TRBJ2-5	TGTGCCAGCAGCTTAAGGAGGGCAGGACACCAAGAGACCCAGTACTTC	CASSLRRAGHQETQYF
NA	TRBV29-1	NA	TRBJ2-1	TGCAGCGTTGAAGAGGGGACAATCTACAATGAGCAGTTCTTC	CSVEEGTIYNEQFF
NA	TRBV6-2/TRBV6-3	NA	TRBJ1-6	TGTGCCAGCAAAAGAGGTGCGCTCTATAATTCACCCCTCCACTTT	CASKRGALYNSPLHF
NA	TRBV2	few	TRBJ2-7	TGTGCCAGCAGTGAAAACTACCACGAGCAGTACTTC	CASSENYHEQYF
NA	TRBV29-1	NA	TRBJ1-2	TGCAGCGGCCGGGAGCTGACTAACTATGGCTACACCTTC	CSGRELTNYGYTF
TRBD1	TRBV3-1	NA	TRBJ1-6	TGTGCCAGCAGCCAGGAGGGGACAGGGGATTCACCCCTCCACTTT	CASSQEGTGDSPLHF
NA	TRBV27	NA	TRBJ1-1	TGTGCCAGCAGTTTTTCAGGAAGGAGTACTGAAGCTTTCTTT	CASSFSGRSTEAFF
NA	TRBV29-1	few	TRBJ2-5	TGCAGCGCCGGGACTGAACAAGAGACCCAGTACTTC	CSAGTEQETQYF
TRBD1	TRBV12-3/TRBV12-4	NA	TRBJ2-7	TGTGCCAGCAGAGGCGACAGGGACCCGACCTACGAGCAGTACTTC	CASRGDRDPTYEQYF